This T cell receptor (beta chain) appears in the sequencing data of a study of T cells in Graves' hyperthyroidism and ophthalmopathy. Study as a whole: Peripheral blood specimens were obtained at initial diagnosis, prior to any treatment.

General study points: Clonotypes that were expanded in thyroid above 0.001 mostly appeared in blood too. Ophthalmopathy was model-predicted a median about 6.9 months pre-onset.

This clonotype was observed many times. Its antigen remains unidentified. Sample collection date corresponds to first hyperthyroidism diagnosis, prior to any ophthalmopathy symptoms. Trimming at V came to 6 bases and at J to 1 base, leaving 8 bases not matched to a gene. The CDR3 is 15 residues long. Germline lookup yields CDR1 SEHNR and CDR2 FQNEAQ (reference sequence). Amplification of TCR beta CDR3 regions used RNA as the template. An initial round of RT-PCR targeting the TCR CDR3 relied on the HTBI primer set. Each CDR3 protein is one row after TCRdb ran MiXCR on the multiplex PCR reads. Of under 750,000 distinct CDR3 sequences listed, around 19% are singletons.

V and J are TRBV7-9 and TRBJ1-1; 7 bases match TRBD1. The clonotype was recovered from a woman aged 45 to 65 with Graves' hyperthyroidism that later progressed to Graves' ophthalmopathy. Sequences were obtained from blood. For the CDR3, the DNA is TGTGCCAGCAGAAAGCAGACAGGGACGAACACTGAAGCTTTCTTT. Translated, it gives CASRKQTGTNTEAFF.